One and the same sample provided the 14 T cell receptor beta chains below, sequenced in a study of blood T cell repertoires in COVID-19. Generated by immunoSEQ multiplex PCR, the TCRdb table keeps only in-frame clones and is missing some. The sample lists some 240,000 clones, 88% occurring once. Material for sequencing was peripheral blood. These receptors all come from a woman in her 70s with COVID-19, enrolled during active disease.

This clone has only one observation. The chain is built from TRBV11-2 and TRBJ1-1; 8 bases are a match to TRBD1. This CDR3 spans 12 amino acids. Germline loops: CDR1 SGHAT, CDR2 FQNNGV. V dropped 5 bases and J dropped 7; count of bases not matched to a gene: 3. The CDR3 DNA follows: TGTGCCAGCAGCAGACAGGGGATTGAAGCTTTCTTT. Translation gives CASSRQGIEAFF.

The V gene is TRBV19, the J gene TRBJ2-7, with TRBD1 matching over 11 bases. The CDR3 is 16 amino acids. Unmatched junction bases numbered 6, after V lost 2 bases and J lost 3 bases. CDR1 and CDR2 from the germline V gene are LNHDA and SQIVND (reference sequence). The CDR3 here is CASSITGTGGYYEQYF. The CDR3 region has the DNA TGTGCCAGTAGTATAACCGGGACAGGGGGGTACTACGAGCAGTACTTC.

The chain's CDR3 is CASSVGGRVSYNEQFF. The CDR3 DNA reads TGTGCCAGCAGCGTAGGGGGCAGGGTCTCCTACAATGAGCAGTTCTTC. The V call is TRBV9, the J call TRBJ2-1, with a possible D match to TRBD1 (5 bases). CDR3 size: 16 residues. V was trimmed by 0 bases and J by 0 bases, leaving 10 bases between them. The germline CDR1 and CDR2 sequences are SGDLS and YYNGEE.

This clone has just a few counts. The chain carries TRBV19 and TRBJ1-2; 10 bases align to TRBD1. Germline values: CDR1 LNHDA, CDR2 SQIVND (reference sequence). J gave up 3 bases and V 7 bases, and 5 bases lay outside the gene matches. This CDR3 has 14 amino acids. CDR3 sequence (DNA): TGTGCCAGTAAAAGGGACAGGGGAGACTATGGCTACACCTTC. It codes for CASKRDRGDYGYTF.

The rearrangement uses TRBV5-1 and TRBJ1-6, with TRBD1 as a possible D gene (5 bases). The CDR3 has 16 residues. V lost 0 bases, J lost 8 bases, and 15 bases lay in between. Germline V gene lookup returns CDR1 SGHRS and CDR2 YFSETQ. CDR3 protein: CASSLGRWGGDSPLHF. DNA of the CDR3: TGCGCCAGCAGCTTGGGGCGCTGGGGGGGGGATTCACCCCTCCACTTT. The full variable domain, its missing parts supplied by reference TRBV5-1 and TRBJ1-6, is KAGVTQTPRYLIKTRGQQVTLSCSPISGHRSVSWYQQTPGQGLQFLFEYFSETQRNKGNFPGRFSGRQFSNSRSEMNVSTLELGDSALYLCASSLGRWGGDSPLHFGNGTRLTVT.

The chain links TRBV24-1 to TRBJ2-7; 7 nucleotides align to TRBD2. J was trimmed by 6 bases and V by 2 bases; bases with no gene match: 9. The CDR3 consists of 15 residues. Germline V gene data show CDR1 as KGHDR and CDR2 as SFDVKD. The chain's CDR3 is CATSDSGTKIFEQYF. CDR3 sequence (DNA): TGTGCCACCAGTGATTCCGGGACTAAGATCTTCGAGCAGTACTTC.

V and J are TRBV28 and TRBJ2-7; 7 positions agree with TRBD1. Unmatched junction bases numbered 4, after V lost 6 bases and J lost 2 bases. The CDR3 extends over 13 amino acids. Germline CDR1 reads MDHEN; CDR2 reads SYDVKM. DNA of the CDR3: TGTGCCAGCAGACCGACAGGGCCCTACGAGCAGTACTTC. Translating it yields CASRPTGPYEQYF.

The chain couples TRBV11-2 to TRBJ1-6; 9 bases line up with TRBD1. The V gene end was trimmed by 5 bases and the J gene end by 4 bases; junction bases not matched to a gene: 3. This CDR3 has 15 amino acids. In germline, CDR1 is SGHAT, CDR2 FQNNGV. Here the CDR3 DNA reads TGTGCCAGCAGCCCCGGGACAGGGTATAATTCACCCCTCCACTTT. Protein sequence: CASSPGTGYNSPLHF.

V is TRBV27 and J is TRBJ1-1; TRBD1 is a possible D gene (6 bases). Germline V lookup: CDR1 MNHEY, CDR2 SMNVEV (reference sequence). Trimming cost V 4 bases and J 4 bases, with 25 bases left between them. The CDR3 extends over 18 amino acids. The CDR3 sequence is CASSSRVGQSLGGTEAFF. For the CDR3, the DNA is TGTGCCAGCAGTTCGCGGGTAGGACAGAGTCTTGGAGGCACTGAAGCTTTCTTT.

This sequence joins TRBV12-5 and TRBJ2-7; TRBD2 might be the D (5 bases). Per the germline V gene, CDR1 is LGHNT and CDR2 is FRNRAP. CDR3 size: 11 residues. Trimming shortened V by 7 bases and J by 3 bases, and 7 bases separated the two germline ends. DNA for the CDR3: TGTGCTAGTGAACTAGGCTACGAGCAGTACTTC. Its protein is CASELGYEQYF. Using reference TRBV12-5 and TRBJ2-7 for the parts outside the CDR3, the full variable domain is DARVTQTPRHKVTEMGQEVTMRCQPILGHNTVFWYRQTMMQGLELLAYFRNRAPLDDSGMPKDRFSAEMPDATLATLKIQPSEPRDSAVYFCASELGYEQYFGPGTRLTVT.

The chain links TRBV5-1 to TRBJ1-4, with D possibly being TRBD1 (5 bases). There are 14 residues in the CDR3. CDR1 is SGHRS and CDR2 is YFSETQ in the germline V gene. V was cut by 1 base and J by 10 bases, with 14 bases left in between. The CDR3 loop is CASSLFGREAKLFF. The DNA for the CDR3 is TGCGCCAGCAGCTTGTTTGGCAGGGAAGCAAAACTGTTTTTT.

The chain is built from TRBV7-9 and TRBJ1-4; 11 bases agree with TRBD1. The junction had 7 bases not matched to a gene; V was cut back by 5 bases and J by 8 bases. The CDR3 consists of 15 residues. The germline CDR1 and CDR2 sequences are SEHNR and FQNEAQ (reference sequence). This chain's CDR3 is CASSPTDRGLEKLFF. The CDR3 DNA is TGTGCCAGCAGCCCAACGGACAGGGGGCTCGAAAAACTGTTTTTT.

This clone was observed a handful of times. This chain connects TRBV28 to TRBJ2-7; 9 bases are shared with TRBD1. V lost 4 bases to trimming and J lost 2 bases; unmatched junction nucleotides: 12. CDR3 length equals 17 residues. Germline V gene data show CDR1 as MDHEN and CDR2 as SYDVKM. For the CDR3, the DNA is TGTGCCAGCAGTTGGGGACAGGGAGTCACCATGACCTACGAGCAGTACTTC. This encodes CASSWGQGVTMTYEQYF.

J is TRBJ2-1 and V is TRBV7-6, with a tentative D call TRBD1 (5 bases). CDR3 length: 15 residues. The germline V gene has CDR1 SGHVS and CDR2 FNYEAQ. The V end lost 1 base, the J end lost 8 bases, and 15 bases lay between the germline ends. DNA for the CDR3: TGTGCCAGCAGCTTAGAGGCAGGGCGAGACGATGAGCAGTTCTTC. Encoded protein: CASSLEAGRDDEQFF.